This T cell receptor (beta chain) derives from a study of spatial heterogeneity in lung cancer. Study conclusions and caveats: In blood, ubiquitous expanded tumor TCRs appeared more at resection than follow-up.

The time point denotes: sample taken at primary tumor resection. Researchers sequenced whole RNA taken from tumor, nontumor lung or frozen PBMC without sorting. The donor population consisted of about 75 patients with untreated, early-stage non-small cell lung cancer. V lost 7 bases, J lost 3 bases, and 2 bases stayed unmatched. The CDR3 runs to 13 residues. In regard to this clonotype: What it binds is unknown.

Unique molecular identifiers, one per molecule, were present on every TCR cDNA molecule. TCRdb reprocessed the 5' RACE reads with MiXCR, giving one entry per CDR3 protein. The sample includes tens of thousands of distinct CDR3 sequences, around 5% seen only once; the top ten take roughly 26%. Specimen: PBMCs, collected at surgery. The chain joins TRBV12-3 or TRBV12-4 to TRBJ2-1; 8 bases fit TRBD2. The clonotype originates from a female donor with early-stage non-small cell lung cancer. CDR3 residues: CASNLAGYNEQFF. Written as DNA, the CDR3 is TGTGCCAGCAACCTAGCGGGCTACAATGAGCAGTTCTTC.